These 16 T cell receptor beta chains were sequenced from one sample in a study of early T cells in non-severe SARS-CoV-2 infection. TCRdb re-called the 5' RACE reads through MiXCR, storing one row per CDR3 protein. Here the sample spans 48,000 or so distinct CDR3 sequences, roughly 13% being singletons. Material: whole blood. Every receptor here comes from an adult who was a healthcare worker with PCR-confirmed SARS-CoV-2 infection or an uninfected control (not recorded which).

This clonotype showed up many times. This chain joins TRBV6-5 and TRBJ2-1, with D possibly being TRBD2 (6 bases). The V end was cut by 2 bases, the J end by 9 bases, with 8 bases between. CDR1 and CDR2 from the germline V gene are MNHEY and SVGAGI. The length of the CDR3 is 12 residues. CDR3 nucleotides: TGTGCCAGCAGTTACCCGCGGGGTGAGCAGTTCTTC. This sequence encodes CASSYPRGEQFF.

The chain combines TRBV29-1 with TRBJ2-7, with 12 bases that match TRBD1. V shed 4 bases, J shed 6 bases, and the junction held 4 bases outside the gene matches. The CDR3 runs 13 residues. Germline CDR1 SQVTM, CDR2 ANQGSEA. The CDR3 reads CSVGDRGPGEQYF. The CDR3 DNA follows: TGCAGCGTTGGGGACAGGGGGCCTGGCGAGCAGTACTTC.

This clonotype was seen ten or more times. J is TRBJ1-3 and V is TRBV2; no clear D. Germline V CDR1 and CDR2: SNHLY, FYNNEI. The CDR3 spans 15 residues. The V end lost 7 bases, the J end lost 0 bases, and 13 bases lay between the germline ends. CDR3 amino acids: CASTSGLNSGNTIYF. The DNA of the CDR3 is TGTGCCAGCACCTCCGGACTGAACTCTGGAAACACCATATATTTT.

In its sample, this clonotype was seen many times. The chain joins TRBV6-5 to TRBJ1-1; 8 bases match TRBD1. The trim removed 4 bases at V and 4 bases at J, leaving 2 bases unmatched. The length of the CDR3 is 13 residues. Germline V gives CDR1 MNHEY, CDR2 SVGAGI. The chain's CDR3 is CASSSDRGTEAFF. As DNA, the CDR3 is TGTGCCAGCAGTTCCGACAGGGGCACTGAAGCTTTCTTT.

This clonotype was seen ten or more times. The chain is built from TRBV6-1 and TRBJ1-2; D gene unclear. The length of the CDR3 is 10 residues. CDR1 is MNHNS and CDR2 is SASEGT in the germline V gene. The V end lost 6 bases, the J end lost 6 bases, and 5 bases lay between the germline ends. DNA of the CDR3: TGTGCCAGCAGGCTCGATGGCTACACCTTC. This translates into CASRLDGYTF.

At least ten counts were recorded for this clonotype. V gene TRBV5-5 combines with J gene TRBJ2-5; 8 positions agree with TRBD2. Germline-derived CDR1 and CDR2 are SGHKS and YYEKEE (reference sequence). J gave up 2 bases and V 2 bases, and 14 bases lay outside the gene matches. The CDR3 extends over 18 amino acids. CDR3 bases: TGTGCCAGCAGCTTTGCCTCCGGCGCGGGAGGAGGGCAAGAGACCCAGTACTTC. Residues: CASSFASGAGGGQETQYF. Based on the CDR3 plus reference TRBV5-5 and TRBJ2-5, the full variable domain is DAGVTQSPTHLIKTRGQQVTLRCSPISGHKSVSWYQQVLGQGPQFIFQYYEKEERGRGNFPDRFSARQFPNYSSELNVNALLLGDSALYLCASSFASGAGGGQETQYFGPGTRLLVL.

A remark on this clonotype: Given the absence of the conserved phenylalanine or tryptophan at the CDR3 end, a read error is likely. CDR3 region: CASSHRDRGYEQYS. The CDR3 DNA follows: TGTGCCAGCAGTCACCGGGACAGGGGTTACGAGCAGTACTCC. The chain is built from TRBV27 and TRBJ2-7; 10 bases are a match to TRBD1. The CDR3 is made up of 14 amino acids. The V and J ends lost 5 bases and 4 bases, in that order; junction bases with no gene match: 5. Looked up from germline, CDR1 is MNHEY and CDR2 is SMNVEV (reference sequence).

The CDR3 loop is CASSVGDRGSYNEQFF. The CDR3 DNA reads as TGCGCCAGCAGCGTAGGGGACAGGGGCTCCTACAATGAGCAGTTCTTC. V usage is TRBV5-1 and J usage is TRBJ2-1, with 10 bases identical to TRBD1. CDR3 length: 16 residues. V trimming: 4 bases; J trimming: 0 bases; junction bases outside the gene matches: 4. Germline V lookup: CDR1 SGHRS, CDR2 YFSETQ.

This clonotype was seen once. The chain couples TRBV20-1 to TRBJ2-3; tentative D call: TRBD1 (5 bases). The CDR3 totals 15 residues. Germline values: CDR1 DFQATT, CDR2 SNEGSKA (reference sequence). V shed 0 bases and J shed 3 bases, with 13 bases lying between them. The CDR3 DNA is TGCAGTGCTAGAGATCCCCAGGGCAGGACAGATACGCAGTATTTT. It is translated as CSARDPQGRTDTQYF.

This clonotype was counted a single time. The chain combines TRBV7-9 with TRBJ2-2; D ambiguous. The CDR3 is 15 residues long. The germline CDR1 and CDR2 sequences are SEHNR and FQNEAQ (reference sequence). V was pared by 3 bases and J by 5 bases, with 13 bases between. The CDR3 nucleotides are TGTGCCAGCAGCTTTGGGTCACTCGGAACCGGGGAGCTGTTTTTT. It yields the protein CASSFGSLGTGELFF.

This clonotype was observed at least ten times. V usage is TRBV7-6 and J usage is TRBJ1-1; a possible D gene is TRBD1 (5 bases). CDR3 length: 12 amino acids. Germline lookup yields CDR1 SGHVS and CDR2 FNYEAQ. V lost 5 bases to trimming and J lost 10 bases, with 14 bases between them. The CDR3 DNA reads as TGTGCCAGCAGCCGGCAGGGTGGAGGAGCTTTCTTT. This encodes CASSRQGGGAFF.

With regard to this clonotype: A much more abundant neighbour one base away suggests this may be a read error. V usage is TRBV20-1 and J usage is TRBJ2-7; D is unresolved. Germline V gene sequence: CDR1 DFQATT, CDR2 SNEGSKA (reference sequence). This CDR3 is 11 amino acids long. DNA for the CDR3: TGCAATGCTAATAAGATCTACGAGCAGTACTTC. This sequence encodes CNANKIYEQYF.

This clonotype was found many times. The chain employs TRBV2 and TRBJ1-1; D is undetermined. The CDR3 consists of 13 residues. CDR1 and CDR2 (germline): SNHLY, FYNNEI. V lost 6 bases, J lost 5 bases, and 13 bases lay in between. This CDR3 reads CASSDWTLTEAFF. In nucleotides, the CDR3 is TGTGCCAGCAGCGATTGGACGTTAACTGAAGCTTTCTTT.

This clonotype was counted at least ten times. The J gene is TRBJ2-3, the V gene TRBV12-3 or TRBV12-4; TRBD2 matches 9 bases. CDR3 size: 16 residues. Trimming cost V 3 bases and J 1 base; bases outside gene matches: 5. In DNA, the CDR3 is TGTGCCAGCAGTTTCGCTAGCGGGGTGCGCACAGATACGCAGTATTTT. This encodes CASSFASGVRTDTQYF.

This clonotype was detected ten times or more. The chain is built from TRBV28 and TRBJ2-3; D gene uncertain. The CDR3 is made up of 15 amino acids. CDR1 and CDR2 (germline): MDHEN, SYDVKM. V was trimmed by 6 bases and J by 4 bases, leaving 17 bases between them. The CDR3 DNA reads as TGTGCCAGCAGGCCCCCCGGCCAGCCCCCAGATACGCAGTATTTT. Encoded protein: CASRPPGQPPDTQYF.

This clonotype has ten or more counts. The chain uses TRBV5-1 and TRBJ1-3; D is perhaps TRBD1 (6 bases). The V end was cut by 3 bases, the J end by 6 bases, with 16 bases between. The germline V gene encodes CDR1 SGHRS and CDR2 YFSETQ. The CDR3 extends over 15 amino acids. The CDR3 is CASSSADRSENTIYF. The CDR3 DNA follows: TGCGCCAGCAGCTCGGCGGACAGAAGCGAAAACACCATATATTTT.